This T cell receptor beta chain was documented in a study of cytomegalovirus exposure and HLA in healthy donors. Whole-study results and caveats: Roughly uniform sequencing depth across donors was assumed, possibly incorrectly.

Worth noting for this clone: Antigen specificity is unknown.

A multiplex PCR was run with 60 Vbeta primers and 13 Jbeta primers. Sequencing was performed with immunoSEQ multiplex PCR; in TCRdb, only in-frame clones are kept and a portion is missing. The table includes 150,000 to 200,000 clones, 75% to 85% detected once. The TCR sequence derives from a woman in her forties or fifties in good health and CMV-seropositive. Sequenced: PBMCs.

CDR3 residues: CASSPLGGGYGYTF. The CDR3 DNA reads TGTGCCAGCAGTCCCCTGGGGGGTGGCTATGGCTACACCTTC. The V gene is TRBV25-1, the J gene TRBJ1-2; maybe TRBD1 (5 bases). CDR3 length equals 14 residues. Trimming removed 5 bases from V and 4 bases from J, with 14 bases in between. Per the germline V gene, CDR1 is MGHDK and CDR2 is SYGVNS.